These 9 T cell receptor beta chains share one sample of origin, sequenced in a study of control samples from healthy donors and cancer patients. This table comes from immunoSEQ multiplex PCR, and its TCRdb copy is limited to in-frame clones, with some not included. The data hold more than 120,000 clones, with more than 85% observed a single time. The source material was blood. These receptors were taken from a young man in good health.

The rearrangement joins TRBV2 to TRBJ2-3; the D gene is possibly TRBD2 (6 bases). The CDR3 extends over 13 amino acids. Germline assignment: CDR1 SNHLY and CDR2 FYNNEI. Trimming took off 7 bases at V and 1 base at J, with 9 bases between the two ends. The CDR3 nucleotides read TGTGCCAGCATAGAGCGGGGCACAGATACGCAGTATTTT. Amino acid sequence: CASIERGTDTQYF.

The chain uses TRBV27 and TRBJ1-2, with D possibly matching TRBD1 (6 bases). The ends were cut back, 4 bases at V and 5 bases at J, with 20 bases in the middle. The CDR3 extends over 16 amino acids. Germline V gene sequence: CDR1 MNHEY, CDR2 SMNVEV (reference sequence). CDR3 in amino acids: CASSSIVQGGWYGYTF. The CDR3 region has the DNA TGTGCCAGCAGTTCGATCGTACAGGGAGGTTGGTATGGCTACACCTTC.

The V call is TRBV27, the J call TRBJ2-2, with 10 positions matching TRBD2. V lost 5 bases to trimming and J lost 7 bases; unmatched junction nucleotides: 13. Germline V gene lookup returns CDR1 MNHEY and CDR2 SMNVEV (reference sequence). The CDR3 covers 17 residues. CDR3 bases: TGTGCCAGCAGTCCATTTGGAGCGGGGGGGCCCGGCGGGGAGCTGTTTTTT. As protein: CASSPFGAGGPGGELFF.

The gene calls are TRBV19 and TRBJ2-7; 11 positions match TRBD2. J was trimmed by 2 bases and V by 7 bases; bases with no gene match: 7. Looked up from germline, CDR1 is LNHDA and CDR2 is SQIVND (reference sequence). The CDR3 contains 15 residues. The CDR3 bases are TGTGCCAGTACAGCGACTAGCGGGGCGCCCTACGAGCAGTACTTC. Its translation: CASTATSGAPYEQYF.

The rearrangement joins TRBV9 to TRBJ2-2, with 7 bases that match TRBD1. Unmatched junction bases numbered 4, after V lost 3 bases and J lost 5 bases. The V gene's germline CDR1 is SGDLS and CDR2 YYNGEE. The CDR3 spans 14 residues. Here the CDR3 DNA reads TGTGCCAGCAGCGCCCGACAGGGAACCGGGGAGCTGTTTTTT. This gives the protein CASSARQGTGELFF.

In its sample, this clone was seen once. This sequence joins TRBV19 and TRBJ1-1, with TRBD1 as a possible D gene (5 bases). V lost 0 bases, J lost 4 bases, and 9 bases lay in between. Germline V lookup: CDR1 LNHDA, CDR2 SQIVND (reference sequence). The CDR3 is 14 residues long. The CDR3 DNA sequence: TGTGCCAGTAGTATAGATGGGGGGGTCACTGAAGCTTTCTTT. It specifies CASSIDGGVTEAFF.

CDR3 sequence reads: CASKTGAGNTIYF. The CDR3 DNA follows: TGTGCCAGCAAGACAGGGGCTGGAAACACCATATATTTT. J is TRBJ1-3 and V is TRBV6-5, with 8 bases fitting TRBD1. CDR3 length: 13 amino acids. Germline V gene sequence: CDR1 MNHEY, CDR2 SVGAGI. V lost 7 bases to trimming and J lost 2 bases; unmatched junction nucleotides: 1.

This clone was detected a few times. The chain uses TRBV28 and TRBJ1-3, with D possibly being TRBD1 (6 bases). The CDR3 has 13 residues. Trimming took off 7 bases at V and 2 bases at J, with 9 bases between the two ends. Germline CDR1 reads MDHEN; CDR2 reads SYDVKM. The CDR3 nucleotides are TGTGCCAGCAACCGACAGGCTGGAAACACCATATATTTT. Protein sequence: CASNRQAGNTIYF.

This chain joins TRBV29-1 and TRBJ1-2; D not resolved. CDR3 length: 15 residues. From germline, CDR1 is SQVTM and CDR2 ANQGSEA. The V gene lost 7 bases and the J gene lost 0 bases, with 18 bases spanning the gap. The CDR3 loop is CSAPTDTVTNYGYTF. The CDR3 DNA reads TGCAGCGCGCCGACTGATACTGTTACTAACTATGGCTACACCTTC.